The 23 T cell receptor beta chains presented below share a single source sample, sequenced in a study of T cell responses to AZD1222 COVID-19 vaccine. Profiling relied on immunoSEQ multiplex PCR, and the TCRdb table lists in-frame clones only, not all of them. This repertoire shows roughly 180,000 clones, about nine tenths found once; its top ten account for 2.6%. The sample consisted of peripheral blood, taken on day 0 of AZD1222 vaccination. These receptors came from an adult in good health.

Only a few counts were recorded for this clone. J is TRBJ1-2 and V is TRBV2; D is ambiguous. The V end lost 7 bases, the J end lost 2 bases, and 8 bases lay between the germline ends. This CDR3 has 12 residues. Germline V gene data show CDR1 as SNHLY and CDR2 as FYNNEI. The CDR3 loop is CASNLRNYGYTF. The CDR3 nucleotides are TGTGCCAGCAACCTAAGGAACTATGGCTACACCTTC.

The rearrangement uses TRBV29-1 and TRBJ1-1; tentative D call: TRBD1 (5 bases). This CDR3 contains 14 residues. Germline CDR1 reads SQVTM; CDR2 reads ANQGSEA. The V end lost 7 bases, the J end lost 0 bases, and 15 bases lay between the germline ends. The CDR3 DNA reads TGCAGCGCTGCTCGACAGAGCATGAACACTGAAGCTTTCTTT. Amino acids: CSAARQSMNTEAFF.

The rearrangement uses TRBV5-6 and TRBJ1-2, with 8 nucleotides matching TRBD1. Trimming at V came to 4 bases and at J to 8 bases, leaving 10 bases not matched to a gene. Germline-derived CDR1 and CDR2 are SGHDT and YYEEEE. The CDR3 extends over 14 amino acids. The CDR3 nucleotides are TGTGCCAGCAGCCCCGGGACAGGTCCAAGGGGCTACACCTTC. As protein: CASSPGTGPRGYTF. Combining the CDR3 with reference TRBV5-6 and TRBJ1-2 gives the whole variable domain DAGVTQSPTHLIKTRGQQVTLRCSPKSGHDTVSWYQQALGQGPQFIFQYYEEEERQRGNFPDRFSGHQFPNYSSELNVNALLLGDSALYLCASSPGTGPRGYTFGSGTRLTVV.

This sequence joins TRBV5-4 and TRBJ1-1, with TRBD1 as a possible D gene (5 bases). Germline V gene data show CDR1 as SGHNT and CDR2 as YYREEE (reference sequence). This CDR3 comprises 15 residues. The germline V and J ends were trimmed by 0 bases and 5 bases, with 14 bases remaining between them. The CDR3 is CASSLAGRVGTEAFF. In nucleotides, the CDR3 is TGTGCCAGCAGCTTGGCCGGCAGGGTAGGGACTGAAGCTTTCTTT.

The CDR3 DNA is TGCAGCGTGCCCCCGGCGAACACTGAAGCTTTCTTT. Protein: CSVPPANTEAFF. The rearrangement uses TRBV29-1 and TRBJ1-1; D unresolved. V lost 6 bases and J 1 base, leaving 9 bases between the germline ends. This CDR3 is built from 12 residues. Per the germline V gene, CDR1 is SQVTM and CDR2 is ANQGSEA.

The DNA for the CDR3 is TGCAGCGTTTGGGGTGGAGATACGCAGTATTTT. It specifies CSVWGGDTQYF. The rearrangement uses TRBV29-1 and TRBJ2-3; D is ambiguous. V was clipped by 5 bases and J by 5 bases, with 8 bases between them. The CDR3 loop spans 11 amino acids. Germline V gene sequence: CDR1 SQVTM, CDR2 ANQGSEA.

The chain carries TRBV19 and TRBJ1-2; possible D gene TRBD1, 5 bases. There are 16 residues in the CDR3. The V gene's germline CDR1 is LNHDA and CDR2 SQIVND (reference sequence). Trimming left V 3 bases short and J 4 bases short, with 18 bases between. CDR3 amino acids: CASSIPTQGGGYGYTF. Here the CDR3 DNA reads TGTGCCAGTAGTATCCCCACCCAGGGTGGGGGCTATGGCTACACCTTC. Drawing the rest from reference TRBV19 and TRBJ1-2, the complete variable domain is DGGITQSPKYLFRKEGQNVTLSCEQNLNHDAMYWYRQDPGQGLRLIYYSQIVNDFQKGDIAEGYSVSREKKESFPLTVTSAQKNPTAFYLCASSIPTQGGGYGYTFGSGTRLTVV.

This clone was recorded only once. The chain carries TRBV5-1 and TRBJ2-7; the D is unclear. The CDR3 contains 12 residues. Germline V lookup: CDR1 SGHRS, CDR2 YFSETQ. The ends were cut back, 3 bases at V and 4 bases at J, with 8 bases in the middle. CDR3 sequence reads: CASSSQHYEQYF. The CDR3 bases are TGCGCCAGCAGCTCGCAGCATTACGAGCAGTACTTC.

The V call is TRBV4-2, the J call TRBJ1-1, with 7 bases aligning to TRBD1. CDR1 LGHNA and CDR2 YNFKEQ come from the germline V gene. The CDR3 spans 15 residues. Trimming took 3 bases from V and 11 from J; bases not matched to a gene: 15. In nucleotides, the CDR3 is TGTGCCAGCAGCCAGGCCGGGACAGCCGCCGGTGAGGCTTTCTTT. It codes for CASSQAGTAAGEAFF.

This clone has just a few counts. J is TRBJ2-2 and V is TRBV2; no reliable D call. The CDR3 is 12 amino acids. The V end was cut by 8 bases, the J end by 1 base, with 5 bases between. From germline, CDR1 is SNHLY and CDR2 FYNNEI. Here the CDR3 DNA reads TGTGCCAGCGACGGGAACACCGGGGAGCTGTTTTTT. It yields the protein CASDGNTGELFF.

The table lists this clone with a count of one. This chain joins TRBV19 and TRBJ1-2; the D gene is possibly TRBD1 (6 bases). CDR3 length equals 14 residues. The germline gives CDR1 LNHDA, CDR2 SQIVND (reference sequence). The V end lost 3 bases, the J end lost 6 bases, and 14 bases lay between the germline ends. The CDR3 loop reads CASSMGRGRDGYTF. DNA of the CDR3: TGTGCCAGTAGTATGGGCAGGGGAAGGGATGGCTACACCTTC.

V is TRBV30 and J is TRBJ1-3, with D possibly TRBD1 on 6 matching bases. Trimming stripped 3 bases from V and 0 bases from J, with 15 bases between. The CDR3 sequence is 16 residues long. CDR1 and CDR2 (germline): GTSNPN, SVGIG (reference sequence). In DNA, the CDR3 is TGTGCCTGGAGCGCCGGAGGGGGATCCTCTGGAAACACCATATATTTT. Amino acids: CAWSAGGGSSGNTIYF.

J is TRBJ2-7 and V is TRBV15; D not certain. Trimming took off 0 bases at V and 2 bases at J, with 11 bases between the two ends. CDR1 is LNHNV, CDR2 YYDKDF, per germline (reference sequence). The CDR3 sequence is 15 residues long. CDR3 in amino acids: CATSRDRTDTYEQYF. Written as DNA, the CDR3 is TGTGCCACCAGCAGAGATAGAACAGATACCTACGAGCAGTACTTC.

The chain couples TRBV10-3 to TRBJ1-1; unclear D gene. Germline lookup yields CDR1 ENHRY and CDR2 SYGVKD. This CDR3 comprises 15 residues. The germline V and J ends were trimmed by 0 bases and 2 bases, with 10 bases remaining between them. CDR3 in amino acids: CAISESGRLNTEAFF. CDR3 in DNA: TGTGCCATCAGTGAGTCGGGCAGGCTAAACACTGAAGCTTTCTTT.

This sequence joins TRBV28 and TRBJ1-6; 9 positions agree with TRBD1. The CDR3 has 18 amino acids. J gave up 9 bases and V 6 bases, and 18 bases lay outside the gene matches. The germline CDR1 and CDR2 sequences are MDHEN and SYDVKM. The CDR3 protein is CASSQGGTGLSFGSPLHF. The CDR3 DNA reads TGTGCCAGCAGCCAAGGGGGGACAGGGTTGAGTTTTGGTTCACCCCTCCACTTT.

The V call is TRBV21-1, the J call TRBJ2-1; TRBD2 is taken as the D call from the table, unchecked against the DNA. TRBV21-1 is an annotated pseudogene. CDR3 length: 13 amino acids. The CDR3 nucleotides are TGTGCCAGCAGCAAACTCGGAGACAATGAGCAGTTCTTC. Its protein product is CASSKLGDNEQFF.

The chain uses TRBV3-1 (or the pseudogene TRBV3-2) and TRBJ2-2; 8 nucleotides line up with TRBD2. Per germline, CDR1 LGHDT and CDR2 YNNKEL (reference sequence). J gave up 4 bases and V 0 bases, and 7 bases lay outside the gene matches. The CDR3 is made up of 17 amino acids. CDR3 in DNA: TGTGCCAGCAGCCAAGATAACCTAGCGGGCTTCACCGGGGAGCTGTTTTTT. Amino acids: CASSQDNLAGFTGELFF.

This chain's CDR3 is CASSKVGSSGRGETQYF. The CDR3, as DNA: TGTGCCAGCAGCAAGGTAGGGTCTAGCGGGAGGGGGGAGACCCAGTACTTC. The V call is TRBV21-1, the J call TRBJ2-5; the D call in the table, TRBD2, was not verified against the DNA. TRBV21-1 is classified as a pseudogene. The CDR3 has 17 residues.

The chain recombines TRBV9 with TRBJ2-2; 7 bases line up with TRBD1. The length of the CDR3 is 14 residues. From germline, CDR1 is SGDLS and CDR2 YYNGEE. J gave up 4 bases and V 3 bases, and 3 bases lay outside the gene matches. In DNA, the CDR3 is TGTGCCAGCAGCGGGGACAGAAGCACCGGGGAGCTGTTTTTT. Encoded protein: CASSGDRSTGELFF.

This sequence joins TRBV29-1 and TRBJ2-1, with a possible D match to TRBD2 (5 bases). Deletions cut 6 bases from V and 10 bases from J, with 10 bases between. CDR3 length: 10 residues. In germline, CDR1 is SQVTM, CDR2 ANQGSEA. CDR3 coding DNA: TGCAGCGTCAAGACTATCGAGCAGTTCTTC. It is translated as CSVKTIEQFF.

This chain connects TRBV30 to TRBJ1-2, with D perhaps TRBD1 (6 bases). V lost 6 bases and J 1 base, leaving 15 bases between the germline ends. The CDR3 runs 14 residues. Germline V gene data show CDR1 as GTSNPN and CDR2 as SVGIG (reference sequence). The CDR3 DNA reads TGTGCCTGTAGGGGCCAGGGGTTTAACTATGGCTACACCTTC. Translated, it gives CACRGQGFNYGYTF.

This clone was detected a few times. The chain recombines TRBV19 with TRBJ1-6; a weak D match, TRBD1 (5 bases). Per germline, CDR1 LNHDA and CDR2 SQIVND (reference sequence). The CDR3 contains 15 residues. V lost 3 bases, J lost 7 bases, and 13 bases lay in between. Written as DNA, the CDR3 is TGTGCCAGTAGTATGACCCCGGGGGGGAATTCACCCCTCCACTTT. Residues: CASSMTPGGNSPLHF.

The rearrangement uses TRBV5-1 and TRBJ2-1, with D possibly matching TRBD1 (5 bases). Trimming cost V 0 bases and J 9 bases, with 13 bases left between them. The CDR3 consists of 14 residues. Per germline, CDR1 SGHRS and CDR2 YFSETQ. Written as DNA, the CDR3 is TGCGCCAGCAGCTTGGCGGTCACCCAGGGTGAGCAGTTCTTC. This encodes CASSLAVTQGEQFF.